This TCR beta chain was identified during a study of cytomegalovirus exposure and HLA in healthy donors. The CDR3 has 14 residues. Germline V gene sequence: CDR1 SGHTA, CDR2 FQGNSA. V lost 4 bases and J lost 7; bases outside the gene matches: 4. Vbeta (60) and Jbeta (13) primers were used in the PCR. Here immunoSEQ multiplex PCR was the method, and the copy in TCRdb shows in-frame clones only, minus some. The profile shows under 200,000 clones, about 71% of them singletons. Remarks on this clone: The antigen is not known.

Study-level points and caveats: TCR beta V segments were, for the most part, productive about 87% or about 30% of the time in an earlier analysis. Later analysis associated a missense DCLRE1C variant with TCR beta V- and J-gene trimming. Exclusion as indistinguishable affected some V segments, including TRBV6-2 and TRBV6-3.

The chain carries TRBV7-2 and TRBJ1-6; TRBD1 matches at 7 bases. This receptor was taken from a man in his fifties in good health and CMV-seronegative. Material for sequencing was PBMCs. The CDR3 loop is CASSSTGRNSPLHF. CDR3 bases: TGTGCCAGCAGCTCGACAGGGAGGAATTCACCCCTCCACTTT. The full variable domain, rest sourced from reference TRBV7-2 and TRBJ1-6, is GAGVSQSPSNKVTEKGKDVELRCDPISGHTALYWYRQSLGQGLEFLIYFQGNSAPDKSGLPSDRFSAERTGGSVSTLTIQRTQQEDSAVYLCASSSTGRNSPLHFGNGTRLTVT.